One sample yielded the 2 T cell receptor beta chains listed below, sequenced in a study of blood T cell repertoires in COVID-19. The method was immunoSEQ multiplex PCR; TCRdb's version includes in-frame clones alone and lacks a portion of them. The sample includes some 320,000 clones, 85% to 90% of them seen just once. Input material: peripheral blood. The receptors were sampled from a woman between 25 and 40 years old with COVID-19, enrolled during active disease.

The chain links TRBV5-1 to TRBJ2-2; D gene unclear. Between the trimmed V and J ends, which lost 4 bases and 7 bases, there was a span of 8 bases. Germline-derived CDR1 and CDR2 are SGHRS and YFSETQ. The length of the CDR3 is 12 residues. The CDR3 reads CASSPSNGELFF. In DNA, the CDR3 is TGCGCCAGCAGCCCGAGCAACGGGGAGCTGTTTTTT.

This clone came up once. The chain is built from TRBV5-4 and TRBJ2-1; D is possibly TRBD2 (5 bases). In germline, CDR1 is SGHNT, CDR2 YYREEE (reference sequence). Trimming took 10 bases from V and 2 from J, leaving 22 bases between them. The CDR3 contains 16 residues. CDR3 sequence (DNA): TGTGCCTCATACCCCGGGGAGCAAATAGCCTACAATGAGCAGTTCTTC. Encoded protein: CASYPGEQIAYNEQFF.